The text below deals with one T cell receptor beta chain. This clone was counted only a few times. The clone's antigen remains unknown. No per-base quality is available; no much larger clone lies one base away. Including the terminal cysteine and phenylalanine, the CDR3 comprises 14 residues. Of all the DNA, just the CDR3 is kept, 42 bases in frame from base 1. Via the germline V gene (reference sequence), CDR1 is SGHNT and CDR2 YYREEE. Trimming takes 2 bases from V and 4 bases from J, and the germline ends sit 10 bases apart. This sample was taken from a study of cytomegalovirus exposure and HLA in healthy donors (TCRdb year 2017). Describing the broader study: An earlier analysis of 587 of the donors reported 276 Gb of sequence data and 95 million to 130 million unique TCR beta sequences obtained from approximately 180 million T cells. Among the roughly 400 genotyped donors, around 79% belonged to the genetic ancestry cluster associated with self-reported Caucasian donors. All discovery cohort repertoires had been generated on a single sequencing platform. Roughly five DR-DQ haplotypes were treated as single units for association and clustering because of strong linkage in the cohort. An earlier analysis of 500 to 650 of the donors applied high-throughput TCR beta sequencing to assess whether each TCR beta V gene segment acted as functional or pseudogenic. A later analysis re-examined previously published TCR beta repertoires from more than 550 donors and added high-resolution HLA genotyping to investigate patterns of TCR occurrence. The aim of the study was to test whether cataloging public T cell receptors could identify signatures of past pathogen exposure. Alongside the repertoire data, information on donor age, sex, ethnicity and CMV serostatus was compiled. A later genetic analysis used genome-wide SNP genotypes for 398 of the 666 donors, treating that subset as a discovery cohort. Rather than using new phenotypic data, the later analysis identified candidate immune exposures from TCR beta sequences and from how often those sequences occurred across donors. HLA typing covered class I and class II loci at four-digit resolution. The study used immunosequencing to profile the T cell repertoires of 670 or so subjects and linked those repertoires to cytomegalovirus serostatus. Along with the roughly 700-subject first cohort, a separate validation cohort of around 120 different subjects was used. Typing coverage varied by locus: roughly 629-640 donors for A, B, C, DRB1 and DQB1; 522 for DQA1; some 610 for DPA1; 450 to 480 for DPB1. Among roughly 400 genotyped donors of the cohort, an average of around 220,000 unique TCR beta nucleotide sequences was sequenced per donor, of which roughly 18% were non-productive. Roughly 300 gigabases of sequencing data and roughly 80 million unique TCR sequences made up an early release that covered fewer than 650 HLA-typed donors. To predict cytomegalovirus infection status, the study combined high-throughput TCR immunosequencing, statistical association of individual TCRs with disease status, and machine learning. The research as a whole found: Across donors, most TCR sequences were observed very rarely, whereas some public TCRs were present in many individuals. In a later analysis, around 17,000 TCR beta sequences were associated with specific HLA alleles at a false discovery rate of 0.05. This cohort had only TCR beta chains sequenced, and the lack of alpha or paired-chain data limited which features could be detected. Some IMGT-functional V segments, including TRBV6-2 and TRBV6-3, could not be told apart with the 87-base-pair reads, so those segments were excluded. According to a later analysis, most CMV-associated TCR beta chains appeared to be HLA-restricted, and the HLA associations seemed to be driven largely by CMV exposure. Because HLA typing was missing for some donors at each locus, association tests included only the typed subset. Correlated functional status among segregating V segments might reflect linkage disequilibrium, but an unknown experimental factor could not be ruled out. In a later analysis, HLA-associated TCR beta chains were found to be more clonally expanded and to have lower generation probabilities than equally common non-associated chains. The classifier was reported to diagnose cytomegalovirus status with high specificity and sensitivity in both the original and validation cohorts. A further reported finding was that TCR beta sequences accurately predicted the HLA-A and HLA-B alleles for most subjects in the first cohort. A few of the identified cytomegalovirus-associated TCR beta chains were confirmed in vitro to be specific for cytomegalovirus antigens. An association between a missense DCLRE1C variant and V-gene and J-gene trimming of TCR beta chains was found in a later genetic analysis and replicated in an independent cohort. The study gave a list of roughly 150 TCR beta chains associated with cytomegalovirus. In a later analysis, several top co-occurrence clusters were reported to appear linked to parvovirus B19, influenza, CMV and Epstein-Barr virus. It was suggested by the authors that the approach could potentially be generalized to other disease states and immunological phenotypes. A group of highly shared sequence variants was considered likely to be a technical artifact of the sequencing pipeline. In a later analysis, TCR association rates were found to vary across HLA loci, with the most associated TCRs seen for DRB1 alleles and the fewest for HLA-C alleles. Because counts were too low, seventeen rarely observed V segments, including chromosome 9 orphons, were left out of the earlier analysis of approximately 580 of the donors. For the cohort, immune exposure information was limited to CMV serostatus. In a later genetic analysis, fewer N-insertions in productive TCRs were reported among donors in an Asian-associated ancestry cluster than the 666-donor mean. In an earlier analysis of some 500 of the donors, most TCR beta V segments appeared in productive rearrangements about 90% or about 30% of the time, broadly matching IMGT annotations. Sequencing depth was assumed to be roughly uniform across donors in the presence/absence analyses, though that assumption may not hold. When HLA alleles, especially DR and DQ, strongly co-occurred, TCR associations were difficult to assign to individual alleles.

Receptors were amplified or captured by the immunoSEQ multiplex PCR assay. For the multiplex PCR, a mixture combining 60 forward primers for TCR Vbeta segments and 13 reverse primers for TCR Jbeta segments was used. The CDR3 region of rearranged TCR beta genes was amplified from genomic DNA by a multiplex PCR assay. Amplified TCR beta libraries were sequenced as 87-base-pair reads on the Illumina HiSeq System. As for the authors' bioinformatics: Across the 500 to 850 repertoires, a later analysis counted 80 million or so unique TCR beta chains, roughly 11 million of which were shared by at least two donors. A nearest-neighbor algorithm error-corrected the raw reads and collapsed the reads into unique sequences, merging closely related sequences to remove PCR and sequencing errors. Alignment of CDR3 sequences to IMGT reference sequences was used to assign V, D and J gene segments. For a sequence to be retained, a match of at least six nucleotides to both a V gene segment and a J gene segment was required. Rearrangements were classified as productive when the CDR3 lacked stop codons and remained in frame with V and J, and all other rearrangements were classified as non-productive. Following IMGT convention, CDR3 was defined as the stretch from the second conserved V-encoded cysteine up to the conserved J-encoded phenylalanine. In an earlier analysis of approximately 590 of the donors, sequences lacking an unambiguous match to a single V gene segment were excluded. In an earlier analysis of 587 of the donors, a V segment was called functional when productive rearrangements were above 56.7%, and segregating when the standard deviation between donors exceeded 5%. To diagnose cytomegalovirus status from the catalog of TCR beta chain sequences, a statistical classification framework was built. V and J gene assignment, in a later analysis, came from comparing TCR nucleotide sequences with IMGT/GENE-DB human TR gene sequences. A later analysis assigned CDR3 sequences and most-parsimonious VDJ recombination scenarios with the TCRdist pipeline. In a later analysis, every TCR beta chain was defined by the combination of its CDR3 amino acid sequence and its V-gene family, and reads without a unique V-gene family were dropped. In a later analysis, some 600 highly shared, low-generation-probability nucleotide sequences were removed to address suspected cross-contamination and a sequencing artifact. In a later analysis, a clonal expansion index was calculated for each public chain from normalized within-repertoire ranks of inferred template counts. In a later analysis, generation probabilities were computed using a VDJ recombination model fitted to out-of-frame rearrangements, and the results were checked against IGoR. In a later analysis, hypergeometric tests were used to score TCR-TCR, TCR-HLA and TCR-CMV co-occurrence, with a repertoire-size bias correction applied to TCR pairs. In a later analysis, false discovery rates were estimated by permuting HLA or CMV assignments 20 times. A later analysis grouped co-occurring TCRs with DBSCAN, adding TCRdist sequence similarity when clustering within HLA-allele-positive subsets. Repertoires with fewer than 30,000 or more than 120,000 public chains were left out of co-occurrence clustering, as were a handful of repertoires with anomalous nucleotide sharing. Held by TCRdb, this immuneACCESS table contains in-frame sequences only and omits some clones. Under half of the omission traces to an unresolved V gene where checked; the cause of the rest is unknown. That table gives V, J and clone size, and the DNA gave D and trimming. For this sample the table gives approximately 170,000 clones, of which around four fifths were detected only once. The ten largest clones add up to about 9.7% of the sample.

The cohort consisted of 600 to 750 healthy bone marrow donors. All cohort members were sampled while nominally healthy, although unrecorded immune exposures were likely present. The donor was CMV seropositive and was included in the group of 270 or so seropositive cohort members. A peripheral blood sample was provided by each donor, and peripheral blood mononuclear cells were used for TCR beta sequencing. The Qiagen DNeasy Blood Extraction Kit was used to extract genomic DNA from the blood cell samples. The sample was PBMCs. The sequence links TRBV5-4 to TRBJ1-5; confidence is insufficient to name the D gene. The receptor was derived from a man between 18 and 29 years old in good health and CMV-seropositive. The CDR3 has the sequence CASSFTALNQPQHF. The DNA is as follows: TGTGCCAGCAGCTTCACAGCCCTTAATCAGCCCCAGCATTTT.